This TCR beta chain comes out of a study of T cell repertoires in cytomegalovirus infection. Whole-study context: The study used recently identified HLA-C-restricted and well-studied HLA-B-restricted CMV epitopes. Public TCR beta signatures indicated both CMV infection and matching HLA type. Study-level results: CMV carriers with the relevant HLA were identified by cumulative public TCR beta family frequency. HLA-C-restricted CMV clonotypes gave the most frequent clonotype in two of eight donors.

TCRdb called the reads again in MiXCR, with one record for every CDR3 protein. Among about 130,000 distinct CDR3 sequences, about 31% were seen once, and the ten largest hold 58%. In this sample, this clonotype turned up many times. Its antigen remains unknown. Germline V CDR1 and CDR2: MGHRA, YSYEKL. V was clipped by 4 bases and J by 6 bases, with 18 bases between them. The length of the CDR3 is 15 residues. This sequence joins TRBV4-1 and TRBJ1-2; TRBD1 is a possible D gene (6 bases). The TCR comes from a human donor in good health (CMV status not recorded). Some clones in this sample may be carry-over from other donors' samples. Specimen: CD8+ T cells from cultured PBMCs, collected from culture after CMV antigen stimulation. CDR3 sequence (DNA): TGCGCCAGCAGCCCGAGTCAGGGGCCGTTTAATGGCTACACCTTC. Protein sequence: CASSPSQGPFNGYTF.